This TCR beta chain was captured in a study of blood T cell repertoires in COVID-19. Looked up from germline, CDR1 is SGHTA and CDR2 is FQGTGA. The CDR3 has 13 amino acids. V was trimmed by 2 bases and J by 3 bases, leaving 7 bases between them. Profiling relied on immunoSEQ multiplex PCR, and the TCRdb table lists in-frame clones only, not all of them. The table shows roughly 360,000 clones, with roughly 90% occurring only once. Clinical history as reported by participants underpinned cohort assignment. The specimen sequenced was PBMCs or T cells enriched from blood (not recorded which). V gene TRBV7-3 combines with J gene TRBJ1-1, with D possibly matching TRBD1 (5 bases). This TCR was sampled from a woman aged 25 to 45 with acute COVID-19. This CDR3 is CASSLSRDTEAFF. In nucleotides, the CDR3 is TGTGCCAGCAGCTTATCCAGGGACACTGAAGCTTTCTTT.